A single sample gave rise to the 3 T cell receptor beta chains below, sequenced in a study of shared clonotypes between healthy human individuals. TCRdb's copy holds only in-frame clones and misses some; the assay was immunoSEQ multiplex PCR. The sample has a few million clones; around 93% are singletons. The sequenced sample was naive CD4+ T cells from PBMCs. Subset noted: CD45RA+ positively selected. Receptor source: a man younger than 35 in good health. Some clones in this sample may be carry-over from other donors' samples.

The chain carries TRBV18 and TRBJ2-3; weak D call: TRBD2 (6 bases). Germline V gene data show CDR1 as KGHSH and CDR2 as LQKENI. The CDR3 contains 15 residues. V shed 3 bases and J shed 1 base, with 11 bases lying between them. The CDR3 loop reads CASSPGTPGTDTQYF. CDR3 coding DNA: TGTGCCAGCTCACCCGGGACTCCAGGCACAGATACGCAGTATTTT.

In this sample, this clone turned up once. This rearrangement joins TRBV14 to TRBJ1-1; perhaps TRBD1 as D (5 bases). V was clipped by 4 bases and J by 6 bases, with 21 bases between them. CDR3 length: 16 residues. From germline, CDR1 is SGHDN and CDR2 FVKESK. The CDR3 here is CASSPREGLFASEAFF. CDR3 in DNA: TGTGCCAGCAGCCCCCGGGAGGGGCTCTTTGCTTCTGAAGCTTTCTTT.

Written as DNA, the CDR3 is TGCGCCAGCAGCGCGTCAGGGTCGTTTCAAGAGACCCAGTACTTC. Protein: CASSASGSFQETQYF. This chain joins TRBV5-1 and TRBJ2-5, with D maybe TRBD1 (5 bases). CDR3 length equals 15 residues. Trimming left V 4 bases short and J 2 bases short, with 15 bases between. Germline V gene sequence: CDR1 SGHRS, CDR2 YFSETQ.